This record looks at one TCR beta chain sequence and its context. What it binds is not known. TCRdb keeps only in-frame clones here, not all; method: immunoSEQ multiplex PCR. The sample includes fewer than 40,000 clones, roughly 70% of them seen just once. The data derive from a study of radiotherapy plus CTLA-4 blockade in lung cancer. For the study at large: There were objective responses in roughly 18% of patients, and 31% had disease control. Study conclusions and caveats: The best predictor of response was reported to be early blood T cell clone dynamics, with interferon-beta. TCR clones from tumors expanded in blood after radiotherapy plus ipilimumab.

In germline, CDR1 is WNHNN, CDR2 SYGVQD (reference sequence). V was clipped by 5 bases and J by 7 bases; unmatched bases: 8. The CDR3 extends over 15 amino acids. V is TRBV10-1 and J is TRBJ2-1; 10 nucleotides align to TRBD2. The sequencing used peripheral blood, collected from a patient treated with radiotherapy plus ipilimumab. The clonotype was recovered from a human donor with non-small cell lung cancer whose response to radiotherapy plus ipilimumab could not be evaluated. CDR3 nucleotides: TGCGCCAGCAGTATGACTAGCGGGTTTTTGAATGAGCAGTTCTTC. This translates into CASSMTSGFLNEQFF.